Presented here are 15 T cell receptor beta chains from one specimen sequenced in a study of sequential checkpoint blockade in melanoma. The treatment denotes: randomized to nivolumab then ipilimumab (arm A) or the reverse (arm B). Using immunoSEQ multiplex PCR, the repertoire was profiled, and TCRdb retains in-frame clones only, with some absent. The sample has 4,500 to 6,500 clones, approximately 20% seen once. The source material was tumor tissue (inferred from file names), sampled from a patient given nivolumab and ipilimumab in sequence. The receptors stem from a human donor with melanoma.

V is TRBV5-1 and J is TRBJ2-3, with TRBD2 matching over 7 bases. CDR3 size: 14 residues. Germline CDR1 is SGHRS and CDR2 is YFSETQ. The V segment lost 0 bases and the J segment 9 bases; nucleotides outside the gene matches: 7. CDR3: CASSLEWEGTTQYF. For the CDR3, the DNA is TGCGCCAGCAGCTTGGAGTGGGAGGGAACAACGCAGTATTTT.

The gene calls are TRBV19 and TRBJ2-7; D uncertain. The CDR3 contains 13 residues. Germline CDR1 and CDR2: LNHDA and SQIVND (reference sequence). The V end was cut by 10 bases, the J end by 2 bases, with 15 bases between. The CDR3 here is CATSARSAYEQYF. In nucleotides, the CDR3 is TGTGCCACCTCCGCTCGATCGGCCTACGAGCAGTACTTC.

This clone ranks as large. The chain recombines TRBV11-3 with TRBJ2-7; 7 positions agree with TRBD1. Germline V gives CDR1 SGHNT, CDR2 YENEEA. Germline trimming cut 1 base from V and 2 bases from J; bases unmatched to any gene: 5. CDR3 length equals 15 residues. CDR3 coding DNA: TGTGCCAGCAGCTTAGGGCAGGGGGTCCCCTACGAGCAGTACTTC. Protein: CASSLGQGVPYEQYF.

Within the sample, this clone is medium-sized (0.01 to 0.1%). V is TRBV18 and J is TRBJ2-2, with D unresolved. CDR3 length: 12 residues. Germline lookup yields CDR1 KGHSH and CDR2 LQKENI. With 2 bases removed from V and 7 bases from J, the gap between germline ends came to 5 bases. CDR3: CASSPGFGELFF. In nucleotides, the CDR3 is TGTGCCAGCTCACCAGGATTCGGGGAGCTGTTTTTT.

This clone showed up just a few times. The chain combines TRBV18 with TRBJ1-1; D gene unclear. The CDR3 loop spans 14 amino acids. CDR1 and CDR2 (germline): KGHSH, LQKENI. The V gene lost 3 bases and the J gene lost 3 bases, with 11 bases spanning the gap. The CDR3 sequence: CASSPLSGDTEAFF. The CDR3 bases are TGTGCCAGCTCACCCCTTTCCGGGGACACTGAAGCTTTCTTT.

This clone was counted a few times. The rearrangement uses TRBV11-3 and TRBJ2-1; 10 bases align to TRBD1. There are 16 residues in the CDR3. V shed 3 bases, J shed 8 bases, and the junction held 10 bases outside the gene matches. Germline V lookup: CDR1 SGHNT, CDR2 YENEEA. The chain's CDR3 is CASSLTGGGSRHEQFF. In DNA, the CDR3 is TGTGCCAGCAGCTTGACAGGGGGCGGTTCCCGTCATGAGCAGTTCTTC.

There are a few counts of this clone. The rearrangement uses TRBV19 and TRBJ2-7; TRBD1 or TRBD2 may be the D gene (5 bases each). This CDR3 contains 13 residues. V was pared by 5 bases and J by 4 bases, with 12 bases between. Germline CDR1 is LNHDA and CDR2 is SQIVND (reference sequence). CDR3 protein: CASSPGEGYEQYF. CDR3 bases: TGTGCCAGTAGTCCTGGCGAGGGGTACGAGCAGTACTTC.

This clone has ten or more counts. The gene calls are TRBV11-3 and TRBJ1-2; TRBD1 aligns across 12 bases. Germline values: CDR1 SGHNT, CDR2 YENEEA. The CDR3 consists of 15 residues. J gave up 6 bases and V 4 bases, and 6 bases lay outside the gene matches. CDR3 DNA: TGTGCCAGCAGCTCACCGGGACAGGGGGCTCATGGCTACACCTTC. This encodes CASSSPGQGAHGYTF.

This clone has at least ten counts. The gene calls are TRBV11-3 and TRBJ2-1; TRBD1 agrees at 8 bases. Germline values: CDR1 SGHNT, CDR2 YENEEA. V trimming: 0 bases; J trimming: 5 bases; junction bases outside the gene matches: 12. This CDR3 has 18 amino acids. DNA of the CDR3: TGTGCCAGCAGCTTAGATGGGGGGCTCTGGACAGGGCACAATGAGCAGTTCTTC. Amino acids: CASSLDGGLWTGHNEQFF.

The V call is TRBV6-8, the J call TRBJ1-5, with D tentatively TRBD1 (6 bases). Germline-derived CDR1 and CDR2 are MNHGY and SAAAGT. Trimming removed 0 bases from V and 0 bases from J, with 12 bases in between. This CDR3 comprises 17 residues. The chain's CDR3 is CASSYSPGAYSNQPQHF. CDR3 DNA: TGTGCCAGCAGTTACTCACCAGGGGCCTATAGCAATCAGCCCCAGCATTTT.

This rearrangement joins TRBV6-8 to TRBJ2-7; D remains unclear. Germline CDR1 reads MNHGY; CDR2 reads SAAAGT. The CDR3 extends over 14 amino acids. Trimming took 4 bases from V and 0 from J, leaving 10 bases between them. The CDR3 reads CASSLSVLSYEQYF. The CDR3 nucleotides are TGTGCCAGCAGTTTGTCAGTCCTCTCCTACGAGCAGTACTTC.

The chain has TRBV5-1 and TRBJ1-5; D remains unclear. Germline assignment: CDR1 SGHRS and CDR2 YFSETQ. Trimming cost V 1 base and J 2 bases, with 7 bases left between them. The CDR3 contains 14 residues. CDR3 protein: CASSLTGGNQPQHF. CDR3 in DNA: TGCGCCAGCAGCTTGACGGGAGGCAATCAGCCCCAGCATTTT.

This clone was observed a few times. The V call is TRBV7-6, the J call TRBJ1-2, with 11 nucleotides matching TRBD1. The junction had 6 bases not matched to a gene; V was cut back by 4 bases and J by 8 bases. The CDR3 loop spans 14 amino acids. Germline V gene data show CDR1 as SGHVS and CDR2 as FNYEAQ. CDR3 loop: CASSWGTGGEGYTF. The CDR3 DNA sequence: TGTGCCAGCAGCTGGGGGACAGGGGGAGAGGGCTACACCTTC.

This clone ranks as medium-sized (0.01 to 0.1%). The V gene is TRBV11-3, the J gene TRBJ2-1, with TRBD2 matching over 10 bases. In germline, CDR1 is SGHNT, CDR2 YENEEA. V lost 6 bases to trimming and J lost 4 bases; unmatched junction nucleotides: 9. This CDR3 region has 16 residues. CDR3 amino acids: CASRPTLAGAYNEQFF. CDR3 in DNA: TGTGCCAGCAGGCCGACCCTAGCGGGAGCGTACAATGAGCAGTTCTTC.

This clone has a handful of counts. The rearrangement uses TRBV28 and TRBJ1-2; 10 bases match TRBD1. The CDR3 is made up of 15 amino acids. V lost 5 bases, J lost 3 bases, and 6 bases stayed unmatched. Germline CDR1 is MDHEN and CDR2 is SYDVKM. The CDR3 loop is CASSTTGGADYGYTF. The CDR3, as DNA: TGTGCCAGCAGTACGACAGGGGGCGCAGACTATGGCTACACCTTC.